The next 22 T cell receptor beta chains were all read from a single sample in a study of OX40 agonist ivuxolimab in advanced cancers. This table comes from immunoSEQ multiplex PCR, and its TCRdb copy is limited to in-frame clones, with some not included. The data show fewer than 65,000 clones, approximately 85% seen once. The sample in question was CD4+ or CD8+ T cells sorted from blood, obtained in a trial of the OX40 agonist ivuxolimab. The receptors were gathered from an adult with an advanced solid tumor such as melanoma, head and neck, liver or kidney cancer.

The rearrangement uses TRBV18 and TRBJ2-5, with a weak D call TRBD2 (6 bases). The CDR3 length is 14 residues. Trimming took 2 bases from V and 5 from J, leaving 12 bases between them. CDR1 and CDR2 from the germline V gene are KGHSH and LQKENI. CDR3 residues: CASSPGREVETQYF. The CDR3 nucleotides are TGTGCCAGCTCACCAGGCAGGGAGGTGGAGACCCAGTACTTC.

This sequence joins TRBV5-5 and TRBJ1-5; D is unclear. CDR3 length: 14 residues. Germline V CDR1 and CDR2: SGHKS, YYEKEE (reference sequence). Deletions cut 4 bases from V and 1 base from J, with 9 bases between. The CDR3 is CASSRGSSNQPQHF. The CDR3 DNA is TGTGCCAGCAGCCGTGGGTCCAGCAATCAGCCCCAGCATTTT.

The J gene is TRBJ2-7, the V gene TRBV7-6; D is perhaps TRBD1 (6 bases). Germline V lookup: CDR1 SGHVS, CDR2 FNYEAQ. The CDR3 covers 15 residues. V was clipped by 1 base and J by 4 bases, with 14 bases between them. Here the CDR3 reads CASSLGALTGYEQYF. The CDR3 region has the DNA TGTGCCAGCAGCTTAGGGGCCTTAACAGGGTACGAGCAGTACTTC.

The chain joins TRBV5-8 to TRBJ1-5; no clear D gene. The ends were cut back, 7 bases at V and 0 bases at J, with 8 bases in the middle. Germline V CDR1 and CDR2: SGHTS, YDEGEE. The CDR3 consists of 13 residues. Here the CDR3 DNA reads TGTGCCAGCGCCCGGGTTAGCAATCAGCCCCAGCATTTT. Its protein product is CASARVSNQPQHF. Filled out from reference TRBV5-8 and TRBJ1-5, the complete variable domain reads EAGVTQSPTHLIKTRGQQATLRCSPISGHTSVYWYQQALGLGLQFLLWYDEGEERNRGNFPPRFSGRQFPNYSSELNVNALELEDSALYLCASARVSNQPQHFGDGTRLSIL.

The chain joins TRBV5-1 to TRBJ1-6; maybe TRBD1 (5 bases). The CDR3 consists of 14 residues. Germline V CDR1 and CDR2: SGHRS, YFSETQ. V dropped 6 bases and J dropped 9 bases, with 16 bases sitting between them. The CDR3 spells CASTDGTAGSPLHF. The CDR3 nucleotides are TGCGCCAGCACGGACGGGACTGCGGGTTCACCCCTCCACTTT.

The DNA for the CDR3 is TGTGCCAGCAGGAACGTGGGACAGGCATTGTTCGAGCAGTACTTC. This gives the protein CASRNVGQALFEQYF. The chain uses TRBV27 and TRBJ2-7; 8 bases line up with TRBD1. Losses at the gene ends were 6 bases for V and 6 bases for J; bases not matched to a gene: 13. CDR3 length equals 15 residues. Germline V gene data show CDR1 as MNHEY and CDR2 as SMNVEV (reference sequence).

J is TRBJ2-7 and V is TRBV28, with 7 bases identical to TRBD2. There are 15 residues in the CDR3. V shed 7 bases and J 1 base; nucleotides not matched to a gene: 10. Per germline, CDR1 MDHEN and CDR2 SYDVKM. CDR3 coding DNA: TGTGCCAGCACCCTCGGGCGGGAGAGTTCCTACGAGCAGTACTTC. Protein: CASTLGRESSYEQYF. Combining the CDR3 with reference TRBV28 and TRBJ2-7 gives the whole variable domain DVKVTQSSRYLVKRTGEKVFLECVQDMDHENMFWYRQDPGLGLRLIYFSYDVKMKEKGDIPEGYSVSREKKERFSLILESASTNQTSMYLCASTLGRESSYEQYFGPGTRLTVT.

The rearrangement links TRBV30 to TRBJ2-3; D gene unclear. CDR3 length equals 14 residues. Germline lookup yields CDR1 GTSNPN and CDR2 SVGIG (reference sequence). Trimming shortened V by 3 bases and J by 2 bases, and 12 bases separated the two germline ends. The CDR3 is CAWRAGPNTDTQYF. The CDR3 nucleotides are TGTGCCTGGAGGGCAGGACCCAACACAGATACGCAGTATTTT.

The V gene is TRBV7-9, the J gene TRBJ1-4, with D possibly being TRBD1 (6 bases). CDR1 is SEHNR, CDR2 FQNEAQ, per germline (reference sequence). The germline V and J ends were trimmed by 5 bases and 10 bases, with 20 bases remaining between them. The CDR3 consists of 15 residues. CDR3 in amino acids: CASSPAGQTAVKLFF. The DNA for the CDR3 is TGTGCCAGCAGCCCGGCGGGACAAACTGCGGTAAAACTGTTTTTT.

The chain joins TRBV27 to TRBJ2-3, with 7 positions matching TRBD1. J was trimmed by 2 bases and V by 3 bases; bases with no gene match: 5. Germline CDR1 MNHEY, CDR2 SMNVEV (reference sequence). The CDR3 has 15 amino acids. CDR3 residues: CASSFRTGNTDTQYF. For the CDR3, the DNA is TGTGCCAGCAGTTTTAGGACAGGAAACACAGATACGCAGTATTTT.

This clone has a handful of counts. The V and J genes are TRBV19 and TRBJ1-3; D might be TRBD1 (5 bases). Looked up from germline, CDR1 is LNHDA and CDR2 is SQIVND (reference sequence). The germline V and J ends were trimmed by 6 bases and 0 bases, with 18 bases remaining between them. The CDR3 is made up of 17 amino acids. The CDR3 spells CASREGRTPSSGNTIYF. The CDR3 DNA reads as TGTGCCAGTAGGGAGGGGCGGACACCCTCCTCTGGAAACACCATATATTTT.

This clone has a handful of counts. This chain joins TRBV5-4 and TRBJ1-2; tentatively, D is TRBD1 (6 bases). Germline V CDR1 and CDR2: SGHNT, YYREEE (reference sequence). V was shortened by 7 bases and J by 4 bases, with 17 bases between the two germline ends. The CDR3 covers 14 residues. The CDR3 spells CASLQGGLGYGYTF. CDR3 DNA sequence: TGTGCCAGCCTTCAAGGGGGGCTCGGCTATGGCTACACCTTC.

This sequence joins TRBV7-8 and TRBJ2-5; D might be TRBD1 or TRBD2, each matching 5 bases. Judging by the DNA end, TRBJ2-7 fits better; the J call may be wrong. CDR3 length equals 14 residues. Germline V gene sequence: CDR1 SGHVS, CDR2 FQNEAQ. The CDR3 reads CASSFGTAAYEQYF. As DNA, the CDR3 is TGTGCCAGCAGCTTCGGGACCGCAGCCTACGAGCAGTACTTC.

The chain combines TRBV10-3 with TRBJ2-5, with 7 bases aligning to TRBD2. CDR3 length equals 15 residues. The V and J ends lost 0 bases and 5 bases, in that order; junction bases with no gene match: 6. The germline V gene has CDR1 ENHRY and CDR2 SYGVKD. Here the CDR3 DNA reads TGTGCCATCAGTGAGTCTACCGGGGGGAGGGAGACCCAGTACTTC. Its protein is CAISESTGGRETQYF.

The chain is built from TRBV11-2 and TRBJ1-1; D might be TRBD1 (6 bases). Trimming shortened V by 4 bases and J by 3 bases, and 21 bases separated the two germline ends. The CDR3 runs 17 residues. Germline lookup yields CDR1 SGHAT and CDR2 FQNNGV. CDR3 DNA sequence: TGTGCCAGCAGCTACAGGGCCAGGTTTGATAAGGACACTGAAGCTTTCTTT. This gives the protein CASSYRARFDKDTEAFF.

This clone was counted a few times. The CDR3 DNA reads as TGTGCCAGCAGCTTGGGCGTTCAGCCCCAGCATTTT. Amino acids: CASSLGVQPQHF. This chain joins TRBV5-6 and TRBJ1-5, with D unclear. The CDR3 contains 12 residues. From germline, CDR1 is SGHDT and CDR2 YYEEEE. V lost 0 bases and J lost 6, with 4 bases in between.

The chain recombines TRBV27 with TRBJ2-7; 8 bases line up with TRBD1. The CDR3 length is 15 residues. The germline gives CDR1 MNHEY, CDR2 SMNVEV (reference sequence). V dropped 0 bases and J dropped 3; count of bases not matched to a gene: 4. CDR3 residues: CASSLSRTGGYEQYF. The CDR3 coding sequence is TGTGCCAGCAGTTTATCGCGAACAGGGGGCTACGAGCAGTACTTC.

CDR3 bases: TGTGCCAGCAGCCGTGCAGGGGCCCCCGTTGGCTACACCTTC. Translating gives CASSRAGAPVGYTF. The chain employs TRBV7-2 and TRBJ1-2; D is perhaps TRBD1 (6 bases). Per the germline V gene, CDR1 is SGHTA and CDR2 is FQGNSA. V lost 5 bases and J 7 bases, leaving 17 bases between the germline ends. The CDR3 runs to 14 residues.

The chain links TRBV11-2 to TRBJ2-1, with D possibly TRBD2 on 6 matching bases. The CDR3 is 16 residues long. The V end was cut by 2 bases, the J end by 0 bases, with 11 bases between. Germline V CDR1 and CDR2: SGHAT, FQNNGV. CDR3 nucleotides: TGTGCCAGCAGCTTATGGGGGGAGAGCTCCTACAATGAGCAGTTCTTC. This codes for CASSLWGESSYNEQFF.

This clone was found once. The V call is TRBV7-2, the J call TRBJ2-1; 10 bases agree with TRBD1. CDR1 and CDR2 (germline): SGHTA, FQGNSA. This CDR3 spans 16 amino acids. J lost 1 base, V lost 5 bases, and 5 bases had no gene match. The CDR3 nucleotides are TGTGCCAGCAGCCCTTCGGGACAGGGGTCCTACAATGAGCAGTTCTTC. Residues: CASSPSGQGSYNEQFF.

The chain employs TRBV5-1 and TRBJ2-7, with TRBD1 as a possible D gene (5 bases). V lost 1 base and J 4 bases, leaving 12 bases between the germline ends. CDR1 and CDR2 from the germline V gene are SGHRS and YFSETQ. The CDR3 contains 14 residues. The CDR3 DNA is TGCGCCAGCAGCTTGATGACAGATACATACGAGCAGTACTTC. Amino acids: CASSLMTDTYEQYF.

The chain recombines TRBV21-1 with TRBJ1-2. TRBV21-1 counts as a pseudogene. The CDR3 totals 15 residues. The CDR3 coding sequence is TGTGCCAGCAGCAAGATCGCAGCTTGTAACTATGGCTACACCTTC. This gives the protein CASSKIAACNYGYTF.